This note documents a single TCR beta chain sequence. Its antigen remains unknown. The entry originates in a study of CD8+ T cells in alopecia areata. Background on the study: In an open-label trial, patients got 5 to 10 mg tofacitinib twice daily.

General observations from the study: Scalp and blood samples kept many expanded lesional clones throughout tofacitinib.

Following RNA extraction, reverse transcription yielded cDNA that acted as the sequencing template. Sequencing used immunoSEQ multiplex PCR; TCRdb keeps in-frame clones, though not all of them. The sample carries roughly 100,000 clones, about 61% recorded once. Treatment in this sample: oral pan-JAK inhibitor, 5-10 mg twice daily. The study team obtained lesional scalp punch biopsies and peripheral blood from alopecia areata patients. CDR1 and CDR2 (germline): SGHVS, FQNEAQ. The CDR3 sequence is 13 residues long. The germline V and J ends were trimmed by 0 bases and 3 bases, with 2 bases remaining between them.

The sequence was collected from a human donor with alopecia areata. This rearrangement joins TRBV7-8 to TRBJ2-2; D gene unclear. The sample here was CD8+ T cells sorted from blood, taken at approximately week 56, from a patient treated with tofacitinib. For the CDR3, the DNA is TGTGCCAGCAGCTTAGCTTACACCGGGGAGCTGTTTTTT. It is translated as CASSLAYTGELFF.